This T cell receptor beta chain stems from a study of T cells in Graves' hyperthyroidism and ophthalmopathy. What was amplified from RNA transcripts were TCR beta CDR3 regions. The HTBI primer set served for first-round RT-PCR of the TCR CDR3. TCRdb reanalysed the multiplex PCR reads using MiXCR and keeps one entry per CDR3 protein. The data contain some 250,000 distinct CDR3 sequences, 13% to 15% of them seen just once; the ten biggest clones take up 30% to 35%. The trim removed 2 bases at V and 6 bases at J, leaving 4 bases unmatched. The CDR3 length is 15 residues. Germline values: CDR1 ENHRY, CDR2 SYGVKD. Blood was obtained at the first hyperthyroidism diagnosis, which preceded any ophthalmopathy symptoms. Using around 10 ml of fresh peripheral blood, PBMCs were prepared. This clonotype was seen a few times.

This TCR came from a woman between 45 and 65 years old with Graves' hyperthyroidism that later progressed to Graves' ophthalmopathy. The V call is TRBV10-3, the J call TRBJ2-2; 9 bases match TRBD2. What was sequenced was blood. The CDR3, as DNA: TGTGCCATCAGTGAGCCGGGACTAGCTTCCGGGGAGCTGTTTTTT. The encoded protein is CAISEPGLASGELFF.